The 11 T cell receptor beta chains given below trace back to one sample, sequenced in a study of blood T cell repertoires in COVID-19. Clones were sequenced by immunoSEQ multiplex PCR, and TCRdb holds only the in-frame ones, with some missing. The sample has about 45,000 clones, roughly nine tenths seen once. Material: peripheral blood. All receptors derive from a woman aged 80 or over with active COVID-19.

The V and J genes are TRBV7-8 and TRBJ1-5; possibly TRBD1 for D (5 bases). The CDR3 totals 15 residues. Germline assignment: CDR1 SGHVS and CDR2 FQNEAQ. V was shortened by 2 bases and J by 4 bases, with 12 bases between the two germline ends. Here the CDR3 reads CASSLYQGDNQPQHF. Here the CDR3 DNA reads TGTGCCAGCAGCTTATATCAAGGGGATAATCAGCCCCAGCATTTT.

This clone was picked up one time. CDR3 nucleotides: TGTGCCAGCAGCCACAGGGGAGGTAATTCACCCCTCCACTTT. It yields the protein CASSHRGGNSPLHF. The J gene is TRBJ1-6, the V gene TRBV11-3; 7 nucleotides align to TRBD1. The J segment lost 6 bases and the V segment lost 5 bases, leaving 4 bases of the junction unmatched. Germline V gives CDR1 SGHNT, CDR2 YENEEA. This CDR3 is built from 14 residues.

The chain uses TRBV6-2 or TRBV6-3 and TRBJ1-5, with D perhaps TRBD1 (5 bases). The CDR3 consists of 21 residues. V lost 6 bases and J lost 0, with 30 bases in between. Germline V gene lookup returns CDR1 MNHEY and CDR2 SVGEGT. DNA for the CDR3: TGTGCCAGCAGCGTTTCATTCTCGTCAGGCGGGGGAGTCTATAGCAATCAGCCCCAGCATTTT. Translated, it gives CASSVSFSSGGGVYSNQPQHF.

V is TRBV28 and J is TRBJ1-4; TRBD1 aligns across 12 bases. Unmatched junction bases numbered 7, after V lost 6 bases and J lost 8 bases. Germline CDR1 and CDR2: MDHEN and SYDVKM. The CDR3 contains 15 residues. CDR3 amino acids: CASRSSGTGGEKLFF. CDR3 coding DNA: TGTGCCAGCAGATCCTCCGGGACAGGGGGCGAAAAACTGTTTTTT.

The chain carries TRBV9 and TRBJ2-3; TRBD2 agrees at 8 bases. Germline CDR1 reads SGDLS; CDR2 reads YYNGEE. V lost 0 bases to trimming and J lost 4 bases; unmatched junction nucleotides: 4. The CDR3 contains 15 residues. DNA of the CDR3: TGTGCCAGCAGCGTAGCGGGGGGGCCACCAGATACGCAGTATTTT. Translated: CASSVAGGPPDTQYF.

The CDR3 is CASSPSGTGLYGYTF. In DNA form, the CDR3 reads TGTGCCAGCAGCCCTTCTGGGACAGGACTTTATGGCTACACCTTC. The chain joins TRBV7-2 to TRBJ1-2, with TRBD1 matching over 8 bases. V dropped 5 bases and J dropped 5; count of bases not matched to a gene: 10. The CDR3 is made up of 15 amino acids. From germline, CDR1 is SGHTA and CDR2 FQGNSA. Full variable domain (rest looked up from reference TRBV7-2 and TRBJ1-2): GAGVSQSPSNKVTEKGKDVELRCDPISGHTALYWYRQSLGQGLEFLIYFQGNSAPDKSGLPSDRFSAERTGGSVSTLTIQRTQQEDSAVYLCASSPSGTGLYGYTFGSGTRLTVV.

The V and J genes are TRBV7-3 and TRBJ2-6, with 7 bases that match TRBD1. There are 16 residues in the CDR3. The V gene end was trimmed by 5 bases and the J gene end by 2 bases; junction bases not matched to a gene: 6. Germline-derived CDR1 and CDR2 are SGHTA and FQGTGA. The CDR3 coding sequence is TGTGCCAGCAGCGATCGGACAGGAACTGGGGCCAACGTCCTGACTTTC. The encoded protein is CASSDRTGTGANVLTF.

V and J are TRBV6-2 or TRBV6-3 and TRBJ1-5; no definite D call. The CDR3 extends over 17 amino acids. Per the germline V gene, CDR1 is MNHEY and CDR2 is SVGEGT. V lost 1 base to trimming and J lost 2 bases, with 15 bases between them. The CDR3, as DNA: TGTGCCAGCAGTTACTGGATGCGCGGCGTGGGCAATCAGCCCCAGCATTTT. Its translation: CASSYWMRGVGNQPQHF.

This clone was observed a single time. The chain combines TRBV9 with TRBJ1-1; possible D gene TRBD1, 5 bases. The germline gives CDR1 SGDLS, CDR2 YYNGEE. The CDR3 covers 15 residues. V lost 5 bases to trimming and J lost 4 bases, with 18 bases between them. The CDR3 bases are TGTGCCAGCAGTCCTAGGGCGGGGGTTCTCACTGAAGCTTTCTTT. Protein sequence: CASSPRAGVLTEAFF.

This sequence joins TRBV5-1 and TRBJ1-2, with TRBD1 identical over 9 bases. The germline gives CDR1 SGHRS, CDR2 YFSETQ. The CDR3 is 14 amino acids. With V trimmed by 3 bases and J by 6 bases, 6 bases remained unmatched. CDR3 region: CASSWEQGADGYTF. The DNA of the CDR3 is TGCGCCAGCAGCTGGGAACAGGGGGCAGATGGCTACACCTTC.

V and J are TRBV9 and TRBJ1-4, with 11 bases identical to TRBD1. Germline V lookup: CDR1 SGDLS, CDR2 YYNGEE. This CDR3 spans 18 amino acids. Trimming cost V 0 bases and J 6 bases; bases outside gene matches: 10. CDR3 bases: TGTGCCAGCAGCGTAGGGCCGGGACAGGGGGTTTCCGATGAAAAACTGTTTTTT. As protein: CASSVGPGQGVSDEKLFF.